This T cell receptor (beta chain) was obtained from a study of cytomegalovirus exposure and HLA in healthy donors. Only in-frame clones appear in the TCRdb table, and some are missing; sequencing was by immunoSEQ multiplex PCR. The table has around 260,000 clones, around 91% seen once; the top ten hold around 3.1%. Germline CDR1 is MDHEN and CDR2 is SYDVKM. The junction had 3 bases not matched to a gene; V was cut back by 6 bases and J by 2 bases. The CDR3 extends over 14 amino acids. Comments on this clone: Its specificity is unknown. Other DNA variants within this sample encode the same CDR3.

Study-level results: Most TCRs appeared rarely, but some public TCRs recurred in many donors.

This clonotype originated in a woman in her 30s in good health and CMV-seronegative. J is TRBJ2-7 and V is TRBV28; 11 nucleotides line up with TRBD2. The sample was PBMCs. The CDR3 DNA sequence: TGTGCCAGCAGCCTTAGCGGGAGGGCCTACGAGCAGTACTTC. Translating it yields CASSLSGRAYEQYF.